Each of the 4 T cell receptor beta chains below was sequenced from the same sample in a study of T-cell memory formation after mild COVID-19. TCRdb fed the 5' RACE reads into MiXCR, producing one record per CDR3 protein. The sample shows approximately 350,000 distinct CDR3 sequences, 25% to 30% of them seen only once. Sample: PBMCs or a T cell subset sorted from them (not recorded which). The receptors shown here come from an adult woman who had mild COVID-19 (a few samples of this study predate the infection). Cell type and time point are not known.

This clonotype turned up a few times. The rearrangement uses TRBV27 and TRBJ2-6, with D uncertain. The CDR3 has 17 residues. Germline V lookup: CDR1 MNHEY, CDR2 SMNVEV (reference sequence). The V end lost 6 bases, the J end lost 0 bases, and 15 bases lay between the germline ends. The CDR3 DNA reads as TGTGCCAGCAGGACGAATCTAGGAAGCTCTGGGGCCAACGTCCTGACTTTC. Its translation: CASRTNLGSSGANVLTF.

The genes are TRBV5-1 and TRBJ2-3, with a tentative D call TRBD2 (6 bases). Germline CDR1 and CDR2: SGHRS and YFSETQ. The ends were cut back, 0 bases at V and 6 bases at J, with 8 bases in the middle. This CDR3 contains 13 residues. The CDR3 coding sequence is TGCGCCAGCAGCTTGGAGGGACTCGATACGCAGTATTTT. Translation gives CASSLEGLDTQYF.

The chain joins TRBV12-3 or TRBV12-4 to TRBJ2-5; D is ambiguous. The length of the CDR3 is 14 residues. Trimming removed 3 bases from V and 5 bases from J, with 13 bases in between. In nucleotides, the CDR3 is TGTGCCAGCAGTTTGGTCAGCCTCGGCGAGACCCAGTACTTC. This codes for CASSLVSLGETQYF.

The chain carries TRBV20-1 and TRBJ2-3; TRBD2 matches at 13 bases. V lost 5 bases, J lost 5 bases, and 19 bases stayed unmatched. CDR1 is DFQATT and CDR2 is SNEGSKA in the germline V gene (reference sequence). The CDR3 runs to 19 residues. CDR3 loop: CSAPPRRTSGGLVVDTQYF. The DNA of the CDR3 is TGCAGTGCTCCCCCACGCCGGACTAGCGGGGGCCTCGTTGTAGATACGCAGTATTTT.